This T cell receptor beta chain stems from a study of blood T cell repertoires in COVID-19. Study context: PBMCs, B-cell-depleted T cells, or T cells were the source of the cDNA or gDNA that made up the material.

Repertoires were generated with immunoSEQ multiplex PCR, while TCRdb's copy carries only in-frame clones and drops some. This table holds over 300,000 clones, 70% to 90% found once. There are 14 residues in the CDR3. V was pared by 6 bases and J by 6 bases, with 7 bases of the junction left unmatched. Germline CDR1 SNHLY, CDR2 FYNNEI. Sequenced input: PBMCs or T cells enriched from blood (not recorded which). The chain has TRBV2 and TRBJ1-5, with 8 bases matching TRBD1. The TCR originated in a man aged 25 to 40 who had recovered from COVID-19. DNA of the CDR3: TGTGCCAGCAGGACCGGACAGGGAAGTCAGCCCCAGCATTTT. Amino acids: CASRTGQGSQPQHF.